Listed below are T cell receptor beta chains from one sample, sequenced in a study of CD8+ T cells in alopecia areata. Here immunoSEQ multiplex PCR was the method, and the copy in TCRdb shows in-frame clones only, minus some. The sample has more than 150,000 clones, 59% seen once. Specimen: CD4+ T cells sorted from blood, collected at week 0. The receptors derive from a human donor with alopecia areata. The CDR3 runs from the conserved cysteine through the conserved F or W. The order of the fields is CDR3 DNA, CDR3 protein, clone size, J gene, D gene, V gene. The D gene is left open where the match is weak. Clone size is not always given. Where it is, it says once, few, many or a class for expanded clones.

DNA: TGTGCCAGCAGCTCCCCGGGCGGGGGACAGGGTCGCTCTGGGGCCAACGTCCTGACTTTC
CDR3: CASSSPGGGQGRSGANVLTF
size: once
J: TRBJ2-6
D: TRBD1
V: TRBV7-3

DNA: TGTGCCAGCAGCCAAGGGACAGCCAATCAGCCCCAGCATTTT
CDR3: CASSQGTANQPQHF
size: -
J: TRBJ1-5
D: -
V: TRBV4-2

DNA: TGTGCCAGCAGCTTATTTCGAGTGAGGATGCCCCAGCATTTT
CDR3: CASSLFRVRMPQHF
size: -
J: TRBJ1-5
D: -
V: TRBV7-6

DNA: TGTGCCTGCGCGGGACACCATGGCTACACCTTC
CDR3: CACAGHHGYTF
size: -
J: TRBJ1-2
D: -
V: TRBV30

DNA: TGTGCCAGCAGCAGACCCATTGGGGAGACCCAGTACTTC
CDR3: CASSRPIGETQYF
size: -
J: TRBJ2-5
D: -
V: TRBV5-6

DNA: TGCGCCAGCAGCGGAGTCGTGGTTAACGAGCAGTACTTC
CDR3: CASSGVVVNEQYF
size: -
J: TRBJ2-7
D: -
V: TRBV5-1

DNA: TGTGCCAGCTCACTCCCGGGTTCTGGTGAGCAGTACTTC
CDR3: CASSLPGSGEQYF
size: -
J: TRBJ2-7
D: -
V: TRBV18

DNA: TGTGCCAGCAGTTACTCGGGTGGGGGAGCCTACAATGAGCAGTTCTTC
CDR3: CASSYSGGGAYNEQFF
size: once
J: TRBJ2-1
D: -
V: TRBV6-5

DNA: TGCGCCAGCAGCTTGGAAGTCAGGGGCACTGAAGCTTTCTTT
CDR3: CASSLEVRGTEAFF
size: -
J: TRBJ1-1
D: -
V: TRBV5-1

DNA: TGTGCCAGCAGCCCAGACAGACGCTCTGGAAACACCATATATTTT
CDR3: CASSPDRRSGNTIYF
size: -
J: TRBJ1-3
D: -
V: TRBV6-1

DNA: TGTGCCAGCAGGGGGACCCAGTACTTC
CDR3: CASRGTQYF
size: -
J: TRBJ2-5
D: -
V: TRBV25-1

DNA: TGTGCCAGCAGCCCAGGAGTGCGAGGCTACACCTTC
CDR3: CASSPGVRGYTF
size: few
J: TRBJ1-2
D: -
V: TRBV14

DNA: TGCGCCAGCAGTCTGGGCAGGGGCTTATGTACTAGCAATCAGCCCCAGCATTTT
CDR3: CASSLGRGLCTSNQPQHF
size: -
J: TRBJ1-5
D: -
V: TRBV23-1

DNA: TGTGCCAGCAGCCCGGCGGGCCGCATGCAGTATTTT
CDR3: CASSPAGRMQYF
size: many
J: TRBJ2-3
D: -
V: TRBV6-6

DNA: TGTGCCATCAGTCACGTCCAAGAGACCCAGTACTTC
CDR3: CAISHVQETQYF
size: -
J: TRBJ2-5
D: -
V: TRBV10-3

DNA: TGTGCCTGGAGTGGTCGAGTGGATCAGCCCCAGCATTTT
CDR3: CAWSGRVDQPQHF
size: -
J: TRBJ1-5
D: -
V: TRBV30

DNA: TGTGCCACACTCCTCGGAGCTAATAGCAATCAGCCCCAGCATTTT
CDR3: CATLLGANSNQPQHF
size: -
J: TRBJ1-5
D: -
V: TRBV6-1

DNA: TGTGCCAGCAGCTTACAAGGGACAACTTACGAGCAGTACTTC
CDR3: CASSLQGTTYEQYF
size: few
J: TRBJ2-7
D: -
V: TRBV11-2

DNA: TGTGCCAGCAGCTTGGACCCTTATGGGCTTAGCAATCAGCCCCAGCATTTT
CDR3: CASSLDPYGLSNQPQHF
size: -
J: TRBJ1-5
D: -
V: TRBV7-9

DNA: TGTGCCAGCAGACCGGGACTAGCGGGGGATGAGCAGTTCTTC
CDR3: CASRPGLAGDEQFF
size: -
J: TRBJ2-1
D: TRBD2
V: TRBV27

DNA: TGTGCCAGTTCAATTGGACTGTCTAACTATGGCTACACCTTC
CDR3: CASSIGLSNYGYTF
size: few
J: TRBJ1-2
D: -
V: TRBV19

DNA: TGTGCCAGCAGCTTGGCCGGGGGAGGGTGGAATGAGCAGTTCTTC
CDR3: CASSLAGGGWNEQFF
size: few
J: TRBJ2-1
D: TRBD2
V: TRBV5-5

DNA: TGTGCCAGCAGCTACCGAACTGCCCGGGGGCTCGGTGGCTACACCTTC
CDR3: CASSYRTARGLGGYTF
size: -
J: TRBJ1-2
D: -
V: TRBV7-2

DNA: TGCAGCGTTGGGCAGCTGAGCACAGATACGCAGTATTTT
CDR3: CSVGQLSTDTQYF
size: -
J: TRBJ2-3
D: -
V: TRBV29-1

DNA: TGTGCCAGCAGCTTAGATTATTCCGGTCAGCCCCAGCATTTT
CDR3: CASSLDYSGQPQHF
size: few
J: TRBJ1-5
D: -
V: TRBV11-2

DNA: TGTGCCAGCTCACCACCATCGTTGACCTACGAGCAGTACTTC
CDR3: CASSPPSLTYEQYF
size: -
J: TRBJ2-7
D: -
V: TRBV18

DNA: TGCAGCACTGCGAGTAGTTTAGGGCAGTTCTTC
CDR3: CSTASSLGQFF
size: few
J: TRBJ2-1
D: -
V: TRBV29-1

DNA: TGCGCCAGCAGTCCCGGGACAGTGAGCACAGATACGCAGTATTTT
CDR3: CASSPGTVSTDTQYF
size: -
J: TRBJ2-3
D: TRBD1
V: TRBV5-1

DNA: TGTGCCATCAGTGAGGGGGAACAGGGGGCGCGCGAGCAGTACTTC
CDR3: CAISEGEQGAREQYF
size: -
J: TRBJ2-7
D: TRBD1
V: TRBV10-3

DNA: TGTGCCAGCTCACCGCTACAGGGGACCGGGGAGCTGTTTTTT
CDR3: CASSPLQGTGELFF
size: few
J: TRBJ2-2
D: TRBD1
V: TRBV18

DNA: TGTGCTAGTGGTTTGGTTCCGCAGGGGGAAGGCTACACCTTC
CDR3: CASGLVPQGEGYTF
size: -
J: TRBJ1-2
D: TRBD1
V: TRBV12-5

DNA: TGCAGCGCAGATACGCAGTATTTT
CDR3: CSADTQYF
size: few
J: TRBJ2-3
D: -
V: TRBV29-1

DNA: TGCAGCGTTGAAGGGGGCCGCTACGAGCAGTACTTC
CDR3: CSVEGGRYEQYF
size: -
J: TRBJ2-7
D: -
V: TRBV29-1

DNA: TGTGCCAGTAGTATAGTAAGCACAAACACTGAAGCTTTCTTT
CDR3: CASSIVSTNTEAFF
size: few
J: TRBJ1-1
D: -
V: TRBV19

DNA: TGTGCCAGCTCACCAGGGGGCAATCAGCCCCAGCATTTT
CDR3: CASSPGGNQPQHF
size: -
J: TRBJ1-5
D: -
V: TRBV18

DNA: TGTGCCAGCAGCTATTATCTGGGAGCCAAAAACATTCAGTACTTC
CDR3: CASSYYLGAKNIQYF
size: -
J: TRBJ2-4
D: -
V: TRBV6-5

DNA: TGTGCCAGCAGTTTAACTAGCGGGGGGTGGGAGACCCAGTACTTC
CDR3: CASSLTSGGWETQYF
size: -
J: TRBJ2-5
D: TRBD2
V: TRBV27

DNA: TGCAGCGTTGAGACCGACAGAATACAAGAGACCCAGTACTTC
CDR3: CSVETDRIQETQYF
size: -
J: TRBJ2-5
D: -
V: TRBV29-1

DNA: TGTGCCAGCAGCCTGGAGGGGACAGGGGCTGTTCAGCCCCAGCATTTT
CDR3: CASSLEGTGAVQPQHF
size: -
J: TRBJ1-5
D: TRBD1
V: TRBV2

DNA: TGCAGTGCTGCAACTAATGAAAAACTGTTTTTT
CDR3: CSAATNEKLFF
size: -
J: TRBJ1-4
D: -
V: TRBV20-1

DNA: TGTGCCGGCAGCCAAAAGGCGGGGGGCGCCCGGGAGACCCAGTACTTC
CDR3: CAGSQKAGGARETQYF
size: once
J: TRBJ2-5
D: TRBD2
V: TRBV4-2

DNA: TGTGCCAGTAGTATAGAGGCTTCGGAGACCCAGTACTTC
CDR3: CASSIEASETQYF
size: -
J: TRBJ2-5
D: -
V: TRBV19

DNA: TGCAGCGTTGGCCTCAGGGGGGCCAAAAACATTCAGTACTTC
CDR3: CSVGLRGAKNIQYF
size: -
J: TRBJ2-4
D: TRBD1
V: TRBV29-1

DNA: TGTGCCAGCAGCTTAGGGCGGAAGTTCACAGATACGCAGTATTTT
CDR3: CASSLGRKFTDTQYF
size: -
J: TRBJ2-3
D: -
V: TRBV7-2

DNA: TGTGCCTGGAGTGTCCCCCAGCTAGCGGGAGAGACCCAGTACTTC
CDR3: CAWSVPQLAGETQYF
size: few
J: TRBJ2-5
D: TRBD2
V: TRBV30

DNA: TGCGCCAGCAGCCCAGGGACAGGAGCTATAGGTTATGGCTACACCTTC
CDR3: CASSPGTGAIGYGYTF
size: -
J: TRBJ1-2
D: TRBD1
V: TRBV5-1

DNA: TGTGCCAGCAGTTCTCCGGGACAGAACACTGAAGCTTTCTTT
CDR3: CASSSPGQNTEAFF
size: -
J: TRBJ1-1
D: -
V: TRBV27

DNA: TGTGCCAGCAGGCTAACGAACACCGGGGAGCTGTTTTTT
CDR3: CASRLTNTGELFF
size: few
J: TRBJ2-2
D: -
V: TRBV6-5

DNA: TGTGCCAGCAAGGAGATCTTCTCTGGAAACACCATATATTTT
CDR3: CASKEIFSGNTIYF
size: -
J: TRBJ1-3
D: -
V: TRBV6-5

DNA: TGTGCCAGCAGTACGGGTATGGGGGTCGGTGGCAATCAGCCCCAGCATTTT
CDR3: CASSTGMGVGGNQPQHF
size: -
J: TRBJ1-5
D: -
V: TRBV28

DNA: TGTGCCAGCAGTTCCATCGGTGGGGGAACCGGGGAGCTGTTTTTT
CDR3: CASSSIGGGTGELFF
size: few
J: TRBJ2-2
D: -
V: TRBV6-5

DNA: TGTGCCAGCAGTTACGCGACAGGGGGGTACGCTGAAGCTTTCTTT
CDR3: CASSYATGGYAEAFF
size: -
J: TRBJ1-1
D: TRBD1
V: TRBV6-5

DNA: TGCGCCAGCAGCCAGGGGTGGTCGGGGACGGGAGGCATTCGGGGCGATGATGAGCAGTTCTTC
CDR3: CASSQGWSGTGGIRGDDEQFF
size: -
J: TRBJ2-1
D: -
V: TRBV5-1

DNA: TGCGCCAGCAGCCAAGTAGGACGGAACTATGGCTACACCTTC
CDR3: CASSQVGRNYGYTF
size: few
J: TRBJ1-2
D: -
V: TRBV4-1

DNA: TGCGCCAGCAGCGTCAGGACCGGGACAACCTACAATGAGCAGTTCTTC
CDR3: CASSVRTGTTYNEQFF
size: -
J: TRBJ2-1
D: -
V: TRBV5-1